This record covers a single T cell receptor (beta chain). The CDR3 is 16 amino acids. From germline, CDR1 is SGHRS and CDR2 YFSETQ. V was clipped by 1 base and J by 1 base; unmatched bases: 4. The data were obtained in a study of blood T cell repertoires in COVID-19. Study-level background: Donors in the United States, Italy and Spain gave samples during acute or convalescent COVID-19. Sources were T cells, B-cell-depleted T cells, or PBMCs; the material itself was cDNA or gDNA.

Per the study methods: Using reference gene primer amplification, nucleated cell counts were estimated. Repertoires were generated with immunoSEQ multiplex PCR, while TCRdb's copy carries only in-frame clones and drops some. The V and J calls and the clone size are those of that table, but D and trimming were determined from the DNA. The table shows about 210,000 clones, with about 91% occurring only once. The chain uses TRBV5-1 and TRBJ2-3, with 9 bases identical to TRBD1. This TCR came from a woman between 40 and 55 years old with acute or convalescent COVID-19. Sequenced sample: peripheral blood. The CDR3 loop is CASSLTGGSGTDTQYF. Written as DNA, the CDR3 is TGCGCCAGCAGCTTGACAGGGGGCAGTGGCACAGATACGCAGTATTTT. Full variable domain (rest looked up from reference TRBV5-1 and TRBJ2-3): KAGVTQTPRYLIKTRGQQVTLSCSPISGHRSVSWYQQTPGQGLQFLFEYFSETQRNKGNFPGRFSGRQFSNSRSEMNVSTLELGDSALYLCASSLTGGSGTDTQYFGPGTRLTVL.